The 5 T cell receptor beta chains below all came from one sample that was sequenced in a study of cytomegalovirus exposure and HLA in healthy donors. PCR involved 60 Vbeta and 13 Jbeta primers. Generated by immunoSEQ multiplex PCR, the TCRdb table keeps only in-frame clones and is missing some. Of over 120,000 clones listed, just under 85% are singletons. Sequencing input: PBMCs. The origin of the receptors is a woman aged 60-75 years in good health and CMV-seropositive.

This chain joins TRBV9 and TRBJ2-1, with D hard to call. The germline V gene has CDR1 SGDLS and CDR2 YYNGEE. Trimming removed 3 bases from V and 12 bases from J, with 16 bases in between. CDR3 length: 13 amino acids. Here the CDR3 DNA reads TGTGCCAGCAGCGCAGAATTAGCAGCATGGCAGTTCTTC. It yields the protein CASSAELAAWQFF.

V is TRBV9 and J is TRBJ2-3; TRBD2 might be the D (6 bases). The CDR3 covers 14 residues. Germline CDR1 and CDR2: SGDLS and YYNGEE. The V and J ends lost 0 bases and 4 bases respectively, with 9 bases between them. The CDR3 coding sequence is TGTGCCAGCAGCGTAGTCGCGGGGTCAGATACGCAGTATTTT. It translates to CASSVVAGSDTQYF. The whole variable domain, remainder taken from reference TRBV9 and TRBJ2-3, is DSGVTQTPKHLITATGQRVTLRCSPRSGDLSVYWYQQSLDQGLQFLIQYYNGEERAKGNILERFSAQQFPDLHSELNLSSLELGDSALYFCASSVVAGSDTQYFGPGTRLTVL.

This chain uses TRBV29-1 with TRBJ2-3; 11 bases agree with TRBD2. The CDR3 is 15 amino acids. Germline CDR1 reads SQVTM; CDR2 reads ANQGSEA. V lost 6 bases and J lost 5; bases outside the gene matches: 10. CDR3 nucleotides: TGCAGCGTGCCCCTGCTAGCGGGAGGTATAGATACGCAGTATTTT. This translates into CSVPLLAGGIDTQYF.

In regard to this clone: The CDR3 carries no conserved terminal phenylalanine or tryptophan, so it likely arises from a read error. The chain has TRBV15 and TRBJ1-1; TRBD1 matches 7 bases. With 3 bases clipped from V and 5 bases from J, the junction kept 9 bases outside the gene matches. There are 15 residues in the CDR3. Germline V gene data show CDR1 as LNHNV and CDR2 as YYDKDF (reference sequence). The CDR3 loop is CATSSPGTERTEAFL. CDR3 in DNA: TGTGCCACCAGCAGTCCCGGGACAGAAAGGACTGAAGCTTTCCTT.

The chain carries TRBV7-9 and TRBJ2-3, with D possibly being TRBD2 (6 bases). V lost 6 bases to trimming and J lost 0 bases, with 19 bases between them. The CDR3 is 17 residues long. In germline, CDR1 is SEHNR, CDR2 FQNEAQ (reference sequence). CDR3 DNA sequence: TGTGCCAGCAGTTCGACCTTGGACTATCCGAGCACAGATACGCAGTATTTT. As protein: CASSSTLDYPSTDTQYF.